This T cell receptor beta chain derives from a study of type 1 regulatory T cells. The wider study: T-allo10 is a Tr1-enriched, alloantigen-specific CD4 T cell product made in vitro.

Graft donor-derived T-allo10 cells were described as host-alloantigen-specific, anergic, and alloantigen-specifically suppressive. There are 14 residues in the CDR3. Germline values: CDR1 KGHSH, CDR2 LQKENI. V was shortened by 3 bases and J by 0 bases, with 6 bases between the two germline ends. Notes on this clonotype: Its antigen is undetermined.

TCRdb re-called the reads through MiXCR, storing one row per CDR3 protein. The sample lists roughly 71,000 distinct CDR3 sequences; 63% were seen once. The receptor's source is a human donor in good health. The V and J genes are TRBV18 and TRBJ1-3; D is unclear. Sequenced input: cultured T cells, either the whole culture or a sorted T cell fraction (not recorded which). Subset indicated: Tr1-enriched cell product generated in vitro against host alloantigens. CDR3: CASSPGSSGNTIYF. CDR3 nucleotide sequence: TGTGCCAGCTCACCTGGGAGCTCTGGAAACACCATATATTTT.